These 8 T cell receptor beta chains were all obtained from the same sample, sequenced in a study of blood T cell repertoires in COVID-19 (dated by TCRdb to about 2020). The library was prepared using the immunoSEQ multiplex PCR assay. TCRdb carries this immuneACCESS record with in-frame sequences only. Its versions omit some clonotypes, under half of them owing to an unresolved V gene in the studies checked, with the rest unexplained. This sample has fewer than 25,000 clones in its table, and over 85% of those were observed once. In total, the top ten clones hold approximately 5.8% of the sample. The sequencing sample was made of peripheral blood. These receptors were collected from a woman older than 75 with active COVID-19.

The V call is TRBV7-2, the J call TRBJ2-7; D gene unclear. CDR1 and CDR2 from the germline V gene are SGHTA and FQGNSA. The CDR3 has 13 residues. V was shortened by 5 bases and J by 5 bases, with 13 bases between the two germline ends. CDR3 in DNA: TGTGCCAGCAGCACCCCAATGGAGCACGAGCAGTACTTC. This translates into CASSTPMEHEQYF.

V usage is TRBV29-1 and J usage is TRBJ2-7; the D gene is possibly TRBD2 (5 bases). The CDR3 is 12 amino acids. The germline V gene has CDR1 SQVTM and CDR2 ANQGSEA. Trimming took off 6 bases at V and 5 bases at J, with 14 bases between the two ends. The CDR3 loop reads CSVGLGGDEQYF. As DNA, the CDR3 is TGCAGCGTGGGCCTAGGAGGCGACGAGCAGTACTTC.

The CDR3: CASSQVQGGTEQYF. CDR3 coding DNA: TGTGCCAGCAGCCAAGTACAGGGTGGCACAGAGCAGTACTTC. V is TRBV3-1 (or the pseudogene TRBV3-2) and J is TRBJ2-7; maybe TRBD1 (6 bases). The CDR3 is made up of 14 amino acids. V was pared by 1 base and J by 7 bases, with 14 bases between. The germline V gene has CDR1 LGHDT and CDR2 YNNKEL (reference sequence).

This rearrangement joins TRBV3-1 (or the pseudogene TRBV3-2) to TRBJ1-2; D possibly corresponds to TRBD1 (6 bases). With 4 bases removed from V and 2 bases from J, the gap between germline ends came to 14 bases. The CDR3 consists of 15 residues. CDR1 is LGHDT and CDR2 is YNNKEL in the germline V gene (reference sequence). For the CDR3, the DNA is TGTGCCAGCAGCCCCATCTACAGGGTAAACTATGGCTACACCTTC. Protein: CASSPIYRVNYGYTF.

The chain recombines TRBV7-2 with TRBJ2-1, with a possible D match to TRBD2 (5 bases). Per the germline V gene, CDR1 is SGHTA and CDR2 is FQGNSA. This CDR3 region has 15 residues. V was shortened by 5 bases and J by 0 bases, with 11 bases between the two germline ends. CDR3 in amino acids: CASSEDWGSYNEQFF. In DNA form, the CDR3 reads TGTGCCAGCAGCGAGGACTGGGGCTCCTACAATGAGCAGTTCTTC.

J is TRBJ2-7 and V is TRBV19; D perhaps matches TRBD1 (6 bases). The CDR3 is made up of 14 amino acids. Per the germline V gene, CDR1 is LNHDA and CDR2 is SQIVND (reference sequence). Trimming took off 5 bases at V and 3 bases at J, with 14 bases between the two ends. For the CDR3, the DNA is TGTGCCAGTAGTCCCGAGCAGGGGCGCTACGAGCAGTACTTC. Encoded protein: CASSPEQGRYEQYF. Full variable domain (missing parts from reference TRBV19 and TRBJ2-7): DGGITQSPKYLFRKEGQNVTLSCEQNLNHDAMYWYRQDPGQGLRLIYYSQIVNDFQKGDIAEGYSVSREKKESFPLTVTSAQKNPTAFYLCASSPEQGRYEQYFGPGTRLTVT.

V gene TRBV4-2 combines with J gene TRBJ2-1, with D uncertain. This CDR3 has 13 residues. V lost 6 bases, J lost 3 bases, and 9 bases lay in between. Germline CDR1 reads LGHNA; CDR2 reads YNFKEQ. CDR3 DNA: TGTGCCAGCAGGTTGTCTGTCTACAATGAGCAGTTCTTC. As protein: CASRLSVYNEQFF.

J is TRBJ1-1 and V is TRBV5-4; D unresolved. Trimming stripped 0 bases from V and 1 base from J, with 10 bases between. CDR3 length: 15 amino acids. Germline CDR1 and CDR2: SGHNT and YYREEE (reference sequence). CDR3 amino acids: CASSLDFLANTEAFF. The CDR3 DNA reads TGTGCCAGCAGCTTGGATTTTTTGGCGAACACTGAAGCTTTCTTT. Combining the CDR3 with reference TRBV5-4 and TRBJ1-1 gives the whole variable domain ETGVTQSPTHLIKTRGQQVTLRCSSQSGHNTVSWYQQALGQGPQFIFQYYREEENGRGNFPPRFSGLQFPNYSSELNVNALELDDSALYLCASSLDFLANTEAFFGQGTRLTVV.